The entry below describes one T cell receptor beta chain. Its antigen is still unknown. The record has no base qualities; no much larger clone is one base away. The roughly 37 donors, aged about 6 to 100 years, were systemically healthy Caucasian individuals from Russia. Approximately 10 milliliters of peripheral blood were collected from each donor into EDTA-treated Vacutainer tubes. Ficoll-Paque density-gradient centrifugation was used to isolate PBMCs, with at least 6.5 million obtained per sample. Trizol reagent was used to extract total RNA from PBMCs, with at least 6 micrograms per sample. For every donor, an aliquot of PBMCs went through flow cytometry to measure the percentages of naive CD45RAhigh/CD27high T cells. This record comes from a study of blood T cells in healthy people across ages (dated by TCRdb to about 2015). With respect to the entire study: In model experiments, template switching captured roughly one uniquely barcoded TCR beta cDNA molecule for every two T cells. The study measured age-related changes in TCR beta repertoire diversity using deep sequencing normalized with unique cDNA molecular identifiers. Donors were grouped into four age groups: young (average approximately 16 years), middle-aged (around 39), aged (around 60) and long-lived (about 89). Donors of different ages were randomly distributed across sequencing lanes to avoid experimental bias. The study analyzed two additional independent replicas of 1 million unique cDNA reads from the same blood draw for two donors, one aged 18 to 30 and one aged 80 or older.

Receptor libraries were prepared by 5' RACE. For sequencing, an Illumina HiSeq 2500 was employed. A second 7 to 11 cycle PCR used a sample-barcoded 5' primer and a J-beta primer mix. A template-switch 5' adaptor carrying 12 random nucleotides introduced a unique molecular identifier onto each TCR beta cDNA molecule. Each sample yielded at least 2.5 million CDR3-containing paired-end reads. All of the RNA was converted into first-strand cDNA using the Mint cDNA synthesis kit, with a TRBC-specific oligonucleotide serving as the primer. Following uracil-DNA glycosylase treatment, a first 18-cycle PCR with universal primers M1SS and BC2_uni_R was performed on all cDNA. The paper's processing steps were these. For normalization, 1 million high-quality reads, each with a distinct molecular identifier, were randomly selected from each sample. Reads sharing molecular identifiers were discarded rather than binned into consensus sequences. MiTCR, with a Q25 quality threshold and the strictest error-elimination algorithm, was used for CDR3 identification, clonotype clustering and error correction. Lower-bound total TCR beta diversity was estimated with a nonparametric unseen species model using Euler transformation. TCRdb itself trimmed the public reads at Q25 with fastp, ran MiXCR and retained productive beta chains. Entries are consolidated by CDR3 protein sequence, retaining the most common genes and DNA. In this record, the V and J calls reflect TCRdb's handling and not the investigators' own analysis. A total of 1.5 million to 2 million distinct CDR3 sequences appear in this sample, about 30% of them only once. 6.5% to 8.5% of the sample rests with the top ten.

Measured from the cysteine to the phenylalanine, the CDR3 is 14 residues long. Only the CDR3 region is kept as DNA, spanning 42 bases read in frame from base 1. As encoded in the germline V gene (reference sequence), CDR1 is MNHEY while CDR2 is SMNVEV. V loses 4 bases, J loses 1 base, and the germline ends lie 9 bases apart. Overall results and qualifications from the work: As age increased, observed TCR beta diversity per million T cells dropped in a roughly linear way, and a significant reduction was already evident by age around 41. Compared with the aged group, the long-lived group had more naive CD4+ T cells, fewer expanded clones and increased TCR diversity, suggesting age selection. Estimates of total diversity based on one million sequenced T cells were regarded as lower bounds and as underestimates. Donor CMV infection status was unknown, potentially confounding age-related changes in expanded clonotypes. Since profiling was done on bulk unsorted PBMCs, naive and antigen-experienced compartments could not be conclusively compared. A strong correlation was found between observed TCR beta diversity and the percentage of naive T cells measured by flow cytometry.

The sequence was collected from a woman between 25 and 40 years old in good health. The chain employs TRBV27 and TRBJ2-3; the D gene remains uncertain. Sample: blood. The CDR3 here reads CASSSYRGTDTQYF. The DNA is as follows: TGTGCCAGCAGTTCCTATAGGGGCACAGATACGCAGTATTTT.